Listed below are T cell receptor beta chains from one sample, sequenced in a study of T-cell reconstitution after alpha-beta-depleted transplantation in children. TCRdb fed the PCR reads into MiXCR, producing one record per CDR3 protein. The table lists 500,000 or so distinct CDR3 sequences, about 31% of them singletons. The specimen comprised PBMCs from the stem cell graft donor, sampled from the stem cell graft. The source is a human donor who donated a stem cell graft to a child with aplastic anemia. Both conserved end residues are part of each CDR3. A D gene is named only where the DNA matches it firmly. The size entry is marked missing in some rows and otherwise reads once, few, many or a size class.

D gene: TRBD2; clone size: few; V gene: TRBV20-1; J gene: TRBJ2-7; CDR3 DNA: TGCAGTGCCCCCGAAGCGGGAGTGACCGAGCAGTACTTC; CDR3 protein: CSAPEAGVTEQYF
D gene: TRBD1; clone size: -; V gene: TRBV7-9; J gene: TRBJ2-7; CDR3 DNA: TGTGCCAGCAGCTTAGGATTGGGACAGGCTAACGAGCAGTACTTC; CDR3 protein: CASSLGLGQANEQYF
D gene: -; clone size: -; V gene: TRBV4-3; J gene: TRBJ2-5; CDR3 DNA: TGCGCCGGGGGGGGCGAACAAGAGACCCAGTACTTC; CDR3 protein: CAGGGEQETQYF
D gene: TRBD2; clone size: many; V gene: TRBV12-3/TRBV12-4; J gene: TRBJ2-3; CDR3 DNA: TGTGCCAGCGGGTTTCTAGCGGGAGGGTCAGATACGCAGTATTTT; CDR3 protein: CASGFLAGGSDTQYF
D gene: TRBD2; clone size: few; V gene: TRBV6-1; J gene: TRBJ2-5; CDR3 DNA: TGTGCCAGCAGGCGACTAGCGGGAGGGGGAGAGACCCAGTACTTC; CDR3 protein: CASRRLAGGGETQYF
D gene: -; clone size: few; V gene: TRBV29-1; J gene: TRBJ2-6; CDR3 DNA: TGCAGCGTTGTGTCTGGGCCCGGGGCCAACGTCCTGACTTTC; CDR3 protein: CSVVSGPGANVLTF
D gene: TRBD1; clone size: few; V gene: TRBV7-9; J gene: TRBJ2-7; CDR3 DNA: TGTGCCAGCAGCTCCCGGGACAGGGTTGTCGAGCAGTACTTC; CDR3 protein: CASSSRDRVVEQYF
D gene: -; clone size: -; V gene: TRBV6-1; J gene: TRBJ1-4; CDR3 DNA: TGTGCCAGCAGTCCCGGCAGATACGATGAAAAACTGTTTTTT; CDR3 protein: CASSPGRYDEKLFF
D gene: TRBD1; clone size: -; V gene: TRBV7-6; J gene: TRBJ2-2; CDR3 DNA: TGTGCCAGCAGCCGCCAAGACAGGGCGAACACCGGGGAGCTGTTTTTT; CDR3 protein: CASSRQDRANTGELFF
D gene: -; clone size: -; V gene: TRBV6-5; J gene: TRBJ2-5; CDR3 DNA: TGTGCCAGCAGTTCCCGACAGATTCTAGAGACCCAGTACTTC; CDR3 protein: CASSSRQILETQYF
D gene: -; clone size: -; V gene: TRBV5-1; J gene: TRBJ1-5; CDR3 DNA: TGCGCCAGCAGCTTGGGTCCGGGGATCAATCAGCCCCAGCATTTT; CDR3 protein: CASSLGPGINQPQHF
D gene: TRBD1; clone size: few; V gene: TRBV29-1; J gene: TRBJ1-6; CDR3 DNA: TGCAGCGTTCGGGGGACAGGCAATTCACCCCTCCACTTT; CDR3 protein: CSVRGTGNSPLHF
D gene: TRBD1; clone size: -; V gene: TRBV20-1; J gene: TRBJ1-3; CDR3 DNA: TGCAGTGCTTCTACAGGGGACTCTGGAAACACCATATATTTT; CDR3 protein: CSASTGDSGNTIYF
D gene: -; clone size: -; V gene: TRBV14; J gene: TRBJ2-5; CDR3 DNA: TGTGCCAGCAGCCAAGCCACCCCGTCGGGGACCCAGTACTTC; CDR3 protein: CASSQATPSGTQYF
D gene: -; clone size: -; V gene: TRBV20-1; J gene: TRBJ2-1; CDR3 DNA: TGCAGTGCTAGAAAGGACGCGGGGCACAATGAGCAGTTCTTC; CDR3 protein: CSARKDAGHNEQFF
D gene: -; clone size: -; V gene: TRBV27; J gene: TRBJ1-2; CDR3 DNA: TGTGCCAGCAGTTTAGATGTCCTAACTGGAGGCTACACCTTC; CDR3 protein: CASSLDVLTGGYTF
D gene: -; clone size: -; V gene: TRBV12-3/TRBV12-4; J gene: TRBJ2-5; CDR3 DNA: TGTGCCAGCACGAGGCGAGGGGGAGGAGAGACCCAGTACTTC; CDR3 protein: CASTRRGGGETQYF
D gene: -; clone size: few; V gene: TRBV5-1; J gene: TRBJ1-4; CDR3 DNA: TGCGCCAGCAGCTTGCGAGACAGAACTTTTGCAACTAATGAAAAACTGTTTTTT; CDR3 protein: CASSLRDRTFATNEKLFF
D gene: -; clone size: -; V gene: TRBV7-7; J gene: TRBJ2-2; CDR3 DNA: TGTGCCAGCAGCCCAAGGGCCGGGGAGCTGTTTTTT; CDR3 protein: CASSPRAGELFF
D gene: -; clone size: -; V gene: TRBV25-1; J gene: TRBJ2-7; CDR3 DNA: TGTGCCAGCGGTGAGGGGCGGTACTACGAGCAGTACTTC; CDR3 protein: CASGEGRYYEQYF
D gene: -; clone size: -; V gene: TRBV5-1; J gene: TRBJ2-1; CDR3 DNA: TGCGCCAGCAGCTTGGTAGAACAGAATGAGCAGTTCTTC; CDR3 protein: CASSLVEQNEQFF
D gene: -; clone size: -; V gene: TRBV10-3; J gene: TRBJ1-3; CDR3 DNA: TGTGCCATCAGTGAGAGGGCTGCCAGCTCTGGAAACACCATATATTTT; CDR3 protein: CAISERAASSGNTIYF
D gene: -; clone size: -; V gene: TRBV5-1; J gene: TRBJ2-5; CDR3 DNA: TGCGCCAGCATTTCAGGAGGGGGACCCCAAGAGACCCAGTACTTC; CDR3 protein: CASISGGGPQETQYF
D gene: -; clone size: few; V gene: TRBV27; J gene: TRBJ2-1; CDR3 DNA: TGTGCCAGCAGTTATACACCTTACAATGAGCAGTTCTTC; CDR3 protein: CASSYTPYNEQFF
D gene: -; clone size: -; V gene: TRBV7-6; J gene: TRBJ2-7; CDR3 DNA: TGTGCCAGCATGGGGGCCTTGGGGGAGCAGTACTTC; CDR3 protein: CASMGALGEQYF
D gene: -; clone size: -; V gene: TRBV12-3/TRBV12-4; J gene: TRBJ1-2; CDR3 DNA: TGTGCCAGCAGTTTAGGCGGGGAAAACAATGGCTACACCTTC; CDR3 protein: CASSLGGENNGYTF
D gene: -; clone size: -; V gene: TRBV10-3; J gene: TRBJ2-5; CDR3 DNA: TGTGCCATCAGTGAGTCGGTGGGTGGAGGAGAGACCCAGTACTTC; CDR3 protein: CAISESVGGGETQYF
D gene: TRBD2; clone size: many; V gene: TRBV29-1; J gene: TRBJ2-1; CDR3 DNA: TGCAGCGTTGATAGCCTAGCGGGGTACAATGAGCAGTTCTTC; CDR3 protein: CSVDSLAGYNEQFF
D gene: TRBD2; clone size: -; V gene: TRBV4-2; J gene: TRBJ2-3; CDR3 DNA: TGTGCCAGCAGCCAGACGGGAGGGCCGGGAGATACGCAGTATTTT; CDR3 protein: CASSQTGGPGDTQYF
D gene: TRBD2; clone size: few; V gene: TRBV11-2; J gene: TRBJ2-2; CDR3 DNA: TGTGCCAGCAGTCACGCACTAGCGGGAGCGAACACCGGGGAGCTGTTTTTT; CDR3 protein: CASSHALAGANTGELFF
D gene: TRBD1; clone size: -; V gene: TRBV10-1; J gene: TRBJ2-1; CDR3 DNA: TGCGCCAGCAGTGAGTCGAATTTTAGGACAGGGAAGCCCAGCGGGCGGAATGAGCAGTTCTTC; CDR3 protein: CASSESNFRTGKPSGRNEQFF
D gene: -; clone size: -; V gene: TRBV19; J gene: TRBJ1-5; CDR3 DNA: TGTGCCAGTAGCCCCGGAGTGGGGCAGGCAGCCTTTACTCAGCCCCAGCATTTT; CDR3 protein: CASSPGVGQAAFTQPQHF
D gene: TRBD2; clone size: -; V gene: TRBV27; J gene: TRBJ2-1; CDR3 DNA: TGTGCCAGCAGTCTTACTAGCGCCTACAATGAGCAGTTCTTC; CDR3 protein: CASSLTSAYNEQFF
D gene: TRBD1; clone size: -; V gene: TRBV7-2; J gene: TRBJ1-2; CDR3 DNA: TGTGCCAGCAGCTTAGGGGACAGCCTCTATGGCTACACCTTC; CDR3 protein: CASSLGDSLYGYTF
D gene: -; clone size: -; V gene: TRBV6-5; J gene: TRBJ2-7; CDR3 DNA: TGTGCCAGCAGTTACTCCAAGGGCGCGGGGGAGCAGTACTTC; CDR3 protein: CASSYSKGAGEQYF
D gene: -; clone size: few; V gene: TRBV29-1; J gene: TRBJ1-1; CDR3 DNA: TGCAGCGTTGCAGGCAAGAACACTGAAGCTTTCTTT; CDR3 protein: CSVAGKNTEAFF
D gene: -; clone size: few; V gene: TRBV6-5; J gene: TRBJ1-1; CDR3 DNA: TGTGCCAGCAGTTACGCCCAGGGTGCTGAAGCTTTCTTT; CDR3 protein: CASSYAQGAEAFF
D gene: -; clone size: few; V gene: TRBV10-3; J gene: TRBJ2-7; CDR3 DNA: TGTGCCATCAGTGAACTCAGGGGGAGCGGGGACGAGCAGTACTTC; CDR3 protein: CAISELRGSGDEQYF
D gene: -; clone size: -; V gene: TRBV7-8; J gene: TRBJ2-4; CDR3 DNA: TGTGCCAGCAGCCTCAGGGAACGTAAAAACATTCAGTACTTC; CDR3 protein: CASSLRERKNIQYF
D gene: -; clone size: -; V gene: TRBV30; J gene: TRBJ2-5; CDR3 DNA: TGTGCCTGGACTCCCGGGATTGCCGGGGAGACCCAGTACTTC; CDR3 protein: CAWTPGIAGETQYF
D gene: TRBD2; clone size: -; V gene: TRBV12-3/TRBV12-4; J gene: TRBJ2-5; CDR3 DNA: TGTGCCAGCAGTTTGTGGACTAGCGGGAGTTTTGAGACCCAGTACTTC; CDR3 protein: CASSLWTSGSFETQYF